Below, 27 T cell receptor beta chains from the same sample are listed, as sequenced in a study of blood T cell repertoires in COVID-19. The repertoire was sequenced with immunoSEQ multiplex PCR; TCRdb's copy has only in-frame clones and lacks some. The sample yields some 460,000 clones, around 89% seen once. Sample: peripheral blood. The receptors were sampled from a woman in her twenties or thirties with acute or convalescent COVID-19.

This clone has a handful of counts. The genes are TRBV6-1 and TRBJ2-6; D possibly corresponds to TRBD1 (5 bases). Germline CDR1 MNHNS, CDR2 SASEGT. The length of the CDR3 is 17 residues. The ends were cut back, 2 bases at V and 4 bases at J, with 15 bases in the middle. The CDR3 region is CASSERGGRTGANVLTF. Written as DNA, the CDR3 is TGTGCCAGCAGTGAAAGGGGTGGGCGGACCGGGGCCAACGTCCTGACTTTC.

The gene calls are TRBV15 and TRBJ2-2; tentatively, D is TRBD2 (6 bases). CDR1 LNHNV and CDR2 YYDKDF come from the germline V gene (reference sequence). V was shortened by 1 base and J by 0 bases, with 6 bases between the two germline ends. This CDR3 has 15 residues. In nucleotides, the CDR3 is TGTGCCACCAGCAGAGGCGGGGCGAACACCGGGGAGCTGTTTTTT. Protein: CATSRGGANTGELFF.

The rearrangement joins TRBV3-1 (or the pseudogene TRBV3-2) to TRBJ1-2, with 7 bases matching TRBD1. Germline V CDR1 and CDR2: LGHDT, YNNKEL (reference sequence). This CDR3 comprises 18 residues. V lost 3 bases to trimming and J lost 2 bases; unmatched junction nucleotides: 15. The CDR3 coding sequence is TGTGCCAGCAGCCATCTCCCGACCGGAAACAGGGGCAACTATGGCTACACCTTC. Its translation: CASSHLPTGNRGNYGYTF.

The rearrangement links TRBV23-1 to TRBJ2-7, with 8 bases aligning to TRBD1. TRBV23-1 is an open reading frame whose function is uncertain. The CDR3 consists of 15 residues. V trimming: 7 bases; J trimming: 3 bases; junction bases outside the gene matches: 11. The CDR3 reads CASIGPGGVGYEQYF. The CDR3 DNA is TGCGCCAGCATTGGGCCAGGGGGCGTGGGCTACGAGCAGTACTTC.

The CDR3 sequence is CASSFVQVADTQYF. The CDR3 nucleotides read TGCGCCAGCAGCTTTGTCCAGGTCGCAGATACGCAGTATTTT. This chain joins TRBV5-1 and TRBJ2-3; no clear D gene. Trimming stripped 2 bases from V and 4 bases from J, with 11 bases between. CDR3 length equals 14 residues. From germline, CDR1 is SGHRS and CDR2 YFSETQ.

On this clone: One end of the junction fails to match germline, which may point to a read error. Other DNA variants within this sample encode the same CDR3. This chain uses TRBV6-1 with TRBJ2-7, with 7 bases fitting TRBD1. This CDR3 is built from 14 residues. Per germline, CDR1 MNHNS and CDR2 SASEGT. The CDR3 reads CASSETGASYEQYF. The DNA of the CDR3 is TGTGCTAGCAGTGAAACAGGGGCCTCCTACGAGCAGTACTTC.

The CDR3 sequence: CASSKDRDLVNTEAFF. The CDR3 coding sequence is TGTGCCAGCAGCAAAGACAGGGACTTGGTGAACACTGAAGCTTTCTTT. This chain links TRBV9 with TRBJ1-1, with 7 bases aligning to TRBD1. V was pared by 4 bases and J by 0 bases, with 9 bases of the junction left unmatched. The germline CDR1 and CDR2 sequences are SGDLS and YYNGEE. This CDR3 has 16 amino acids. The full variable domain, completed using reference TRBV9 and TRBJ1-1, is DSGVTQTPKHLITATGQRVTLRCSPRSGDLSVYWYQQSLDQGLQFLIQYYNGEERAKGNILERFSAQQFPDLHSELNLSSLELGDSALYFCASSKDRDLVNTEAFFGQGTRLTVV.

The V and J genes are TRBV23-1 and TRBJ2-7; tentative D call: TRBD2 (5 bases). Being an ORF, TRBV23-1 has a function that is uncertain. The CDR3 loop spans 18 amino acids. Trimming cost V 1 base and J 0 bases, with 19 bases left between them. This chain's CDR3 is CASSQLRNKADLSYEQYF. Written as DNA, the CDR3 is TGCGCCAGCAGTCAATTGAGGAACAAAGCGGATCTCTCCTACGAGCAGTACTTC.

The V gene is TRBV5-4, the J gene TRBJ2-2; 7 bases align to TRBD1. This CDR3 is 15 amino acids long. Germline CDR1 is SGHNT and CDR2 is YYREEE (reference sequence). V was pared by 4 bases and J by 2 bases, with 5 bases of the junction left unmatched. The DNA of the CDR3 is TGTGCCAGCAGCCGAGGACAGGTTAACACCGGGGAGCTGTTTTTT. It translates to CASSRGQVNTGELFF.

V and J are TRBV19 and TRBJ1-4; TRBD1 agrees at 7 bases. This CDR3 has 15 residues. The J segment lost 8 bases and the V segment lost 3 bases, leaving 9 bases of the junction unmatched. The germline CDR1 and CDR2 sequences are LNHDA and SQIVND (reference sequence). CDR3 region: CASSISDRVEEKLFF. The DNA of the CDR3 is TGTGCCAGTAGTATTTCCGACAGGGTGGAAGAAAAACTGTTTTTT.

The V gene is TRBV9, the J gene TRBJ2-3; 10 bases match TRBD2. V lost 6 bases to trimming and J lost 6 bases; unmatched junction nucleotides: 7. Germline loops: CDR1 SGDLS, CDR2 YYNGEE. CDR3 length: 14 residues. The CDR3: CASNLAGASDTQYF. As DNA, the CDR3 is TGTGCCAGCAACCTAGCGGGGGCCTCGGATACGCAGTATTTT. Drawing the rest from reference TRBV9 and TRBJ2-3, the complete variable domain is DSGVTQTPKHLITATGQRVTLRCSPRSGDLSVYWYQQSLDQGLQFLIQYYNGEERAKGNILERFSAQQFPDLHSELNLSSLELGDSALYFCASNLAGASDTQYFGPGTRLTVL.

V and J are TRBV5-6 and TRBJ1-2; no clear D. Germline CDR1 reads SGHDT; CDR2 reads YYEEEE. This CDR3 has 14 amino acids. V lost 0 bases and J lost 8, with 14 bases in between. CDR3 amino acids: CASSLAGRVWGYTF. The CDR3 DNA sequence: TGTGCCAGCAGCTTGGCCGGGAGGGTCTGGGGCTACACCTTC.

V and J are TRBV19 and TRBJ2-1; 7 bases are a match to TRBD1. This CDR3 contains 12 residues. The V and J ends lost 5 bases and 9 bases, in that order; junction bases with no gene match: 4. Germline values: CDR1 LNHDA, CDR2 SQIVND (reference sequence). CDR3 nucleotide sequence: TGTGCCAGTAGTTACAGGGGAGTTGAGCAGTTCTTC. Translating gives CASSYRGVEQFF.

The chain joins TRBV28 to TRBJ2-7; 8 bases are a match to TRBD1. The V gene's germline CDR1 is MDHEN and CDR2 SYDVKM. The ends lost 3 bases at V and 2 bases at J; junction bases unmatched: 12. This CDR3 comprises 17 residues. CDR3 in amino acids: CASSFEGGQAFTYEQYF. CDR3 sequence (DNA): TGTGCCAGCAGTTTTGAAGGGGGACAGGCATTTACCTACGAGCAGTACTTC.

The chain carries TRBV27 and TRBJ2-2, with 9 bases lining up with TRBD2. The V segment lost 1 base and the J segment 2 bases; nucleotides outside the gene matches: 11. CDR1 is MNHEY, CDR2 SMNVEV, per germline (reference sequence). The CDR3 consists of 19 residues. DNA for the CDR3: TGTGCCAGCAGTTTATTCCTTCGGCGGGGGGGGTACAACACCGGGGAGCTGTTTTTT. Protein: CASSLFLRRGGYNTGELFF.

This clone was recorded once. The J gene is TRBJ1-2, the V gene TRBV5-5; D gene ambiguous. CDR3 size: 14 residues. Germline assignment: CDR1 SGHKS and CDR2 YYEKEE (reference sequence). Trimming stripped 4 bases from V and 1 base from J, with 11 bases between. The CDR3 loop is CASSRDGGNYGYTF. CDR3 coding DNA: TGTGCCAGCAGCCGCGACGGAGGTAACTATGGCTACACCTTC.

The rearrangement uses TRBV30 and TRBJ1-2, with a weak D call TRBD1 (5 bases). The CDR3 is made up of 14 amino acids. Germline V gene sequence: CDR1 GTSNPN, CDR2 SVGIG (reference sequence). The V end was cut by 4 bases, the J end by 3 bases, with 15 bases between. The CDR3 nucleotides are TGTGCCTGGAACCGACAGCAAAGCTACTATGGCTACACCTTC. Its protein product is CAWNRQQSYYGYTF.

V is TRBV2 and J is TRBJ1-5; D unclear. The CDR3 is 14 amino acids. The germline gives CDR1 SNHLY, CDR2 FYNNEI. V shed 2 bases and J shed 4 bases, with 9 bases lying between them. CDR3 nucleotides: TGTGCCAGCAGTGAAAATCGACTAAATCAGCCCCAGCATTTT. Encoded protein: CASSENRLNQPQHF. Variable domain in full (rest from reference TRBV2 and TRBJ1-5): EPEVTQTPSHQVTQMGQEVILRCVPISNHLYFYWYRQILGQKVEFLVSFYNNEISEKSEIFDDQFSVERPDGSNFTLKIRSTKLEDSAMYFCASSENRLNQPQHFGDGTRLSIL.

The rearrangement joins TRBV11-1 to TRBJ2-2; 11 bases fit TRBD1. CDR3 length: 16 amino acids. Looked up from germline, CDR1 is SGHAT and CDR2 is FQDESV (reference sequence). The J segment lost 6 bases and the V segment lost 5 bases, leaving 8 bases of the junction unmatched. As DNA, the CDR3 is TGTGCCAGCAGCGCCCGGACAGGGGGCAGAGCCGGGGAGCTGTTTTTT. It translates to CASSARTGGRAGELFF.

J is TRBJ2-7 and V is TRBV11-2; 8 bases map to TRBD2. After removal of 5 bases from V and 5 bases from J, the junction contained 17 bases not matched to a gene. Germline V CDR1 and CDR2: SGHAT, FQNNGV. The CDR3 has 17 residues. The CDR3 bases are TGTGCCAGCAGCAGGGGTAAAATGAGCGGGGGAGGAAACGAGCAGTACTTC. The encoded protein is CASSRGKMSGGGNEQYF.

The chain recombines TRBV24-1 with TRBJ1-2; D is possibly TRBD1 (6 bases). With 7 bases removed from V and 0 bases from J, the gap between germline ends came to 8 bases. The germline gives CDR1 KGHDR, CDR2 SFDVKD. The CDR3 extends over 13 amino acids. CDR3 in DNA: TGTGCCACCAGACAGGGAGCTAACTATGGCTACACCTTC. Its translation: CATRQGANYGYTF.

This chain connects TRBV9 to TRBJ2-7; D is possibly TRBD2 (6 bases). V was cut by 0 bases and J by 6 bases, with 10 bases left in between. The CDR3 is made up of 13 amino acids. Germline-derived CDR1 and CDR2 are SGDLS and YYNGEE. In nucleotides, the CDR3 is TGTGCCAGCAGCGTAGCCTGGGGAGGCGAGCAGTACTTC. Amino acid sequence: CASSVAWGGEQYF.

This chain connects TRBV4-2 to TRBJ2-1; possible D gene TRBD2, 6 bases. Germline CDR1 reads LGHNA; CDR2 reads YNFKEQ. The CDR3 has 15 residues. V was clipped by 4 bases and J by 7 bases, with 17 bases between them. This CDR3 is CASSLRDSMANEQFF. CDR3 coding DNA: TGTGCCAGCAGCCTCCGGGACTCTATGGCTAATGAGCAGTTCTTC.

The chain links TRBV7-3 to TRBJ2-2; D is perhaps TRBD2 (6 bases). Germline CDR1 reads SGHTA; CDR2 reads FQGTGA. The V gene lost 0 bases and the J gene lost 4 bases, with 9 bases spanning the gap. The CDR3 loop spans 15 amino acids. CDR3 residues: CASSLTRGGTGELFF. The DNA of the CDR3 is TGTGCCAGCAGCTTAACAAGGGGAGGCACCGGGGAGCTGTTTTTT.

V gene TRBV29-1 combines with J gene TRBJ2-7; 12 bases agree with TRBD1. Trimming at V came to 7 bases and at J to 3 bases, leaving 19 bases not matched to a gene. CDR1 and CDR2 from the germline V gene are SQVTM and ANQGSEA. The CDR3 contains 18 residues. CDR3 amino acids: CSAPPGTGGYYLLYEQYF. The CDR3 nucleotides read TGCAGCGCCCCCCCCGGGACAGGGGGCTACTACCTTCTCTACGAGCAGTACTTC.

The chain is built from TRBV28 and TRBJ2-3; TRBD2 matches at 7 bases. Germline lookup yields CDR1 MDHEN and CDR2 SYDVKM. This CDR3 region has 14 residues. V shed 2 bases, J shed 4 bases, and the junction held 3 bases outside the gene matches. In DNA form, the CDR3 reads TGTGCCAGCAGTTTACCTCGGGGGGCAGATACGCAGTATTTT. This gives the protein CASSLPRGADTQYF.

The chain has TRBV27 and TRBJ2-1; 7 positions match TRBD2. V lost 6 bases to trimming and J lost 9 bases; unmatched junction nucleotides: 5. Germline CDR1 MNHEY, CDR2 SMNVEV (reference sequence). This CDR3 comprises 12 residues. The CDR3 here is CASRPWEGEQFF. The CDR3 DNA follows: TGTGCCAGCAGGCCTTGGGAGGGTGAGCAGTTCTTC.